Sequencing of this T cell receptor beta chain was carried out in a study of blood T cell repertoires in COVID-19. As for the study in general: Sources were T cells, B-cell-depleted T cells, or PBMCs; the material itself was cDNA or gDNA.

Recovered status in Cohort 3 required two negative PCRs, clearance, or symptom resolution. This table comes from immunoSEQ multiplex PCR, and its TCRdb copy is limited to in-frame clones, with some not included. The sample includes fewer than 300,000 clones, more than 80% of them seen just once. This clone came up once. The sample comprised PBMCs or T cells enriched from blood (not recorded which). This TCR was recovered from a woman aged 25-40 years who had recovered from COVID-19.

CDR3 residues: CASSRFGPSGRGASYEQYF. Written as DNA, the CDR3 is TGTGCCAGCAGTCGATTCGGCCCTAGCGGGAGGGGAGCCTCCTACGAGCAGTACTTC. The J gene is TRBJ2-7, the V gene TRBV6-6; 12 positions match TRBD2. V shed 5 bases, J shed 0 bases, and the junction held 14 bases outside the gene matches. Germline values: CDR1 MNHNY, CDR2 SVGAGI (reference sequence). CDR3 length: 19 residues.